Described below is a single T cell receptor (beta chain) sequence and its context. Its antigen is unknown. No base qualities exist here, and no much larger clone lies one base off it. Participants in the prospective study were aged roughly 18 to 95 years, lived in 20 to 25 United States geographic areas, and enrolled through a virtual design. In the prospective study, cohorts were assigned on the basis of participant-reported clinical history obtained from a screening survey and a study questionnaire. A participant counted as exposed if, within 2 weeks of entering the study, that participant had been in contact with someone who had a PCR-confirmed or clinician-diagnosed COVID-19 case. In the prospective study, whole blood, serum and a nasopharyngeal or oropharyngeal swab were collected from each participant by mobile phlebotomists. Additional blood draws and questionnaires over an approximately 2-month period could optionally be provided by prospective study participants. Prospective study blood samples were shipped either frozen or at room temperature before DNA extraction.

The source of the sample is a study of blood T cell repertoires in COVID-19 (dated by TCRdb to about 2020). Regarding the complete study: Samples covering the acute and convalescent phases of COVID-19 were provided by collaborators in the United States, Italy and Spain. The prospective study material was composed of cDNA or gDNA derived from T cells, B-cell-depleted T cells, or PBMCs. Subjects who had been exposed to COVID-19, were actively infected with it, or had recovered from it provided the deeply sampled blood TCRbeta repertoires that made up the dataset. The repertoires were released in a freely available public database meant as a resource for research on the immune response to SARS-CoV-2. The samples were drawn from two sources: the first 160 participants of the ongoing ImmuneRACE study, and 950 to 1,500 subjects contributed by 6 global collaborators. A de-identified subject ID, COVID-19 status, age in years and sex were almost always included in the sample metadata. Where available, HLA class I and class II types were obtained from metadata supplied by the sample provider rather than from assay-based typing.

Reading from cysteine to phenylalanine, the CDR3 counts 16 amino acids. Here the CDR3 DNA is all that survives: 48 bases in frame from base 1. Trimming removed 7 bases from V and 4 bases from J; the gene matches leave 12 bases unexplained. Taken from the germline V gene, the CDR1 and CDR2 loops are MDHEN and SYDVKM. Points the paper makes about the study in general: How much clinical and demographic metadata was included differed by source and by participant, and the metadata was provided uncurated.

TCRbeta CDR3 regions were amplified from genomic DNA by means of the immunoSEQ Assay, a bias-controlled multiplex PCR. The paper's data handling went like this. The number of nucleated cells in each sample was estimated from the amplification of reference gene primers within the assay. Sequence reads were collapsed and filtered to measure the absolute abundance of every unique TCRbeta CDR3 rearrangement. For each sample, productive Simpson clonality was calculated as the square root of Simpson's diversity index across productive rearrangements. As stored in TCRdb, this immuneACCESS dataset retains in-frame rearrangements with V and J assigned. A fraction of the clones does not appear; measured against another copy, unresolved V genes explain less than half of the discrepancy, and the remainder lacks a known reason. The DNA gave D and trimming, while V, J and clone size come from that table. This sample lists 300,000 to 450,000 clones; almost 90% were detected once. Of the sample, about 0.94% is held by the ten largest clones.

The sequenced sample consisted of PBMCs or T cells enriched from blood (not recorded which). The receptor was isolated from a woman in her 30s who had been exposed to COVID-19. The V gene is TRBV28 and the J gene is TRBJ1-4; TRBD1 matches 7 bases in the middle. The DNA reads TGTGCCAGCAATGACGTTAAGGGACAGCATAATGAAAAACTGTTTTTT. Its amino acids are CASNDVKGQHNEKLFF. With the portions outside the CDR3 filled from the reference TRBV28 and TRBJ1-4 genes, the complete variable region becomes DVKVTQSSRYLVKRTGEKVFLECVQDMDHENMFWYRQDPGLGLRLIYFSYDVKMKEKGDIPEGYSVSREKKERFSLILESASTNQTSMYLCASNDVKGQHNEKLFFGSGTQLSVL.